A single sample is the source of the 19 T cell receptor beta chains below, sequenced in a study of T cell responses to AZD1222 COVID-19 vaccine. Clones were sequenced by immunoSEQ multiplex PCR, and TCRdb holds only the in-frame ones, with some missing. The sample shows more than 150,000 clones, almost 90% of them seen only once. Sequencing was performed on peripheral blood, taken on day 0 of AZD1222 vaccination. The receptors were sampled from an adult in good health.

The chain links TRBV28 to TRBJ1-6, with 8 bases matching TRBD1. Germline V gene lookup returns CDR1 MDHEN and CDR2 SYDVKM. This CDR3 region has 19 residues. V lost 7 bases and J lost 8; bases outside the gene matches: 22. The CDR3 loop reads CASKNRDRPSQGGYSPLHF. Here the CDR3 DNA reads TGTGCCAGCAAAAACCGGGACAGGCCATCCCAGGGGGGTTATTCACCCCTCCACTTT.

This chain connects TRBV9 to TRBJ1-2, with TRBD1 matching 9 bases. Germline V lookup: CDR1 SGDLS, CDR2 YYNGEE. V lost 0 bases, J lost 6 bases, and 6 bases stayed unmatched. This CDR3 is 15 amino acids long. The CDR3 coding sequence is TGTGCCAGCAGCGTAGAGGTGGGACAGGGTGATGGCTACACCTTC. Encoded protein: CASSVEVGQGDGYTF.

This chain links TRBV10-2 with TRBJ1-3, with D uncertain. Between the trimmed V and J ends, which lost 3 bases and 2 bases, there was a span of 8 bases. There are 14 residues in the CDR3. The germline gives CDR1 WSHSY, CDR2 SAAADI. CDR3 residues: CASSEAEPGNTIYF. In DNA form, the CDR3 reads TGCGCCAGCAGTGAAGCGGAGCCTGGAAACACCATATATTTT.

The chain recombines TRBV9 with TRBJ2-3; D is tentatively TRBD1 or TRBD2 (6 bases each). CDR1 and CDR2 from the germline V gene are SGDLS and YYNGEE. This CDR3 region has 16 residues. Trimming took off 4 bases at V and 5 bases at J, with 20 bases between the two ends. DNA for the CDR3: TGTGCCAGCAGCCCAAGAGGAGGGGGGACGGTAGATACGCAGTATTTT. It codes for CASSPRGGGTVDTQYF.

CDR3 sequence: CASSGRTGEIQPQHF. The CDR3 DNA reads TGTGCCAGCTCAGGACGGACAGGGGAGATTCAGCCCCAGCATTTT. The J gene is TRBJ1-5, the V gene TRBV18; 9 bases match TRBD1. Trimming took 5 bases from V and 6 from J; bases not matched to a gene: 8. CDR1 and CDR2 from the germline V gene are KGHSH and LQKENI. This CDR3 has 15 amino acids.

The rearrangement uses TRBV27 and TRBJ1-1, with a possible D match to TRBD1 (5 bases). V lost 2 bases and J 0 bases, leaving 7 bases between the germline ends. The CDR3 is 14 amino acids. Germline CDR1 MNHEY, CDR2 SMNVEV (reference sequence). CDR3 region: CASSLGRVNTEAFF. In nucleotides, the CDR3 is TGTGCCAGCAGTTTAGGCAGGGTGAACACTGAAGCTTTCTTT.

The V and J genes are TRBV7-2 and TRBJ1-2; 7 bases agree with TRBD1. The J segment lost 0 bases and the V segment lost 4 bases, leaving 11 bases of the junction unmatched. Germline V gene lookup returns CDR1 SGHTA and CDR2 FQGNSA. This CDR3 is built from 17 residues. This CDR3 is CASSSGQRKYANYGYTF. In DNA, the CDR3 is TGTGCCAGCAGCTCGGGACAGAGAAAGTACGCTAACTATGGCTACACCTTC.

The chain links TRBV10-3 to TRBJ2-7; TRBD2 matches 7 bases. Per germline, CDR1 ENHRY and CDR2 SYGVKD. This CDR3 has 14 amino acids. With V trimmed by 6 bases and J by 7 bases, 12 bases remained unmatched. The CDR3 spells CAIRGSGTQGEQYF. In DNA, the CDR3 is TGTGCCATCAGGGGGAGCGGGACTCAAGGTGAGCAGTACTTC.

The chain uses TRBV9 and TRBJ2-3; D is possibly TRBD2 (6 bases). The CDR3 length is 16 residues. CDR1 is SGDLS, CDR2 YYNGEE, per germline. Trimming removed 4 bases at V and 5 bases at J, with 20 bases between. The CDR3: CASSSEAGRGGDTQYF. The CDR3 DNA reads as TGTGCCAGCAGCTCCGAGGCAGGGCGGGGAGGAGATACGCAGTATTTT.

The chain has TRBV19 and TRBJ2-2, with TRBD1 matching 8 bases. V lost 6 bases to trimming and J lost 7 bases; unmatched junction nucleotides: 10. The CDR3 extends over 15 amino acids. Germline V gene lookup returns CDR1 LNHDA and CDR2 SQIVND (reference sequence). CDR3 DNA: TGTGCCAGTAGCCCGGACAGGGCACGAGTCGGGGAGCTGTTTTTT. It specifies CASSPDRARVGELFF.

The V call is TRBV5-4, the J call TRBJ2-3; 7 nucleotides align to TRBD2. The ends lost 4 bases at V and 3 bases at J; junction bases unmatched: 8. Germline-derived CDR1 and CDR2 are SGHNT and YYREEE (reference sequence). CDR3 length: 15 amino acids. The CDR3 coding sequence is TGTGCCAGCAGCCTAGGCGGGGGTTCTACAGATACGCAGTATTTT. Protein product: CASSLGGGSTDTQYF. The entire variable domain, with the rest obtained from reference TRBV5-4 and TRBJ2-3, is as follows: ETGVTQSPTHLIKTRGQQVTLRCSSQSGHNTVSWYQQALGQGPQFIFQYYREEENGRGNFPPRFSGLQFPNYSSELNVNALELDDSALYLCASSLGGGSTDTQYFGPGTRLTVL.

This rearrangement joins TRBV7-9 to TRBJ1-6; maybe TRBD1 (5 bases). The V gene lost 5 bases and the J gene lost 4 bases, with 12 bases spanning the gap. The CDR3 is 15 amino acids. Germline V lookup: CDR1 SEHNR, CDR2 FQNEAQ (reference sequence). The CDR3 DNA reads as TGTGCCAGCAGCGCGTCGGGACCTTATAATTCACCCCTCCACTTT. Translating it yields CASSASGPYNSPLHF.

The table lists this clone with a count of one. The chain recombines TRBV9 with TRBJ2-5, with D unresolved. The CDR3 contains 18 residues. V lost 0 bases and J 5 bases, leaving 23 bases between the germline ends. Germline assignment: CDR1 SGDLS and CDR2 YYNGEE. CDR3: CASSVVHLPDGSCETQYF. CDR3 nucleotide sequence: TGTGCCAGCAGCGTAGTCCACCTTCCGGACGGTTCTTGTGAGACCCAGTACTTC. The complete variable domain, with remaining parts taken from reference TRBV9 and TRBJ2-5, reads DSGVTQTPKHLITATGQRVTLRCSPRSGDLSVYWYQQSLDQGLQFLIQYYNGEERAKGNILERFSAQQFPDLHSELNLSSLELGDSALYFCASSVVHLPDGSCETQYFGPGTRLLVL.

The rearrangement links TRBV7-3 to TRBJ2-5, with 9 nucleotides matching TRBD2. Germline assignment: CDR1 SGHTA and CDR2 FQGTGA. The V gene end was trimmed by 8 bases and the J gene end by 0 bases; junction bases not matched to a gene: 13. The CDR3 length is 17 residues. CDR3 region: CASRRLRAGGNQETQYF. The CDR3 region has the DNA TGTGCCAGCCGCCGCCTGAGGGCGGGGGGGAACCAAGAGACCCAGTACTTC.

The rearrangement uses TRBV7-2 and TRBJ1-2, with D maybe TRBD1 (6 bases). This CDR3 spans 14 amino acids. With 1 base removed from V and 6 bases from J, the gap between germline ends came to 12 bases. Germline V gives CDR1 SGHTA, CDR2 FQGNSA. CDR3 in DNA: TGTGCCAGCAGCTTAGGACAGAGGGGGGATGGCTACACCTTC. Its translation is CASSLGQRGDGYTF.

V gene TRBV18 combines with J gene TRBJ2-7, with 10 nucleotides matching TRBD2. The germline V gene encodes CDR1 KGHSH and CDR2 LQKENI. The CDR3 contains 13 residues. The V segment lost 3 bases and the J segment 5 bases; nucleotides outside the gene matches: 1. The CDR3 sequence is CASSPGTSDEQYF. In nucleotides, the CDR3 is TGTGCCAGCTCACCCGGGACTAGCGACGAGCAGTACTTC. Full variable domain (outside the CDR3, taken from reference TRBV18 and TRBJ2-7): NAGVMQNPRHLVRRRGQEARLRCSPMKGHSHVYWYRQLPEEGLKFMVYLQKENIIDESGMPKERFSAEFPKEGPSILRIQQVVRGDSAAYFCASSPGTSDEQYFGPGTRLTVT.

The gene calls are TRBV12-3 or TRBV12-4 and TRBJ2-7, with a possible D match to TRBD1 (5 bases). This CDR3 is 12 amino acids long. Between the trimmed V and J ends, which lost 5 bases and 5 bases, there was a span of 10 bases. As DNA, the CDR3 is TGTGCCAGCAGTCCAATACAGGACGAGCAGTACTTC. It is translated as CASSPIQDEQYF.

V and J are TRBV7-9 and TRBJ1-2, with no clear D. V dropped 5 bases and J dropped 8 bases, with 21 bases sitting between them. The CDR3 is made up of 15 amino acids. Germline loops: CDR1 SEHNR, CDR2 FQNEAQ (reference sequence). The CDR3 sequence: CASSPDAATPPGYTF. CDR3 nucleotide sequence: TGTGCCAGCAGCCCTGACGCAGCAACGCCCCCAGGCTACACCTTC.

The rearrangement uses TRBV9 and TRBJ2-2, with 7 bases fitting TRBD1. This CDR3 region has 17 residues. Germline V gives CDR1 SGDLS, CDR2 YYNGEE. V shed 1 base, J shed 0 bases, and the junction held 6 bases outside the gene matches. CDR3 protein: CASSVPTGKSNTGELFF. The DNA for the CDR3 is TGTGCCAGCAGCGTACCGACAGGGAAGTCGAACACCGGGGAGCTGTTTTTT.